The clone carrying this T cell receptor beta chain appeared a few times. Its matching antigen is unknown. The sample originates from a study of cytomegalovirus exposure and HLA in healthy donors. Study-level points and caveats: A later analysis linked 15,000 to 20,000 TCR beta sequences to HLA alleles at 0.05 false discovery rate. An analysis done earlier found most TCR beta V segments productive about 90% or about 30% of the time. Exclusion as indistinguishable affected some V segments, including TRBV6-2 and TRBV6-3. The classifier was said to identify cytomegalovirus status with high specificity and sensitivity.

Germline V lookup: CDR1 LGHNA, CDR2 YNFKEQ. V dropped 1 base and J dropped 2; count of bases not matched to a gene: 12. CDR3 length equals 19 residues. Amplification used 60 Vbeta primers and 13 Jbeta primers. Profiled with immunoSEQ multiplex PCR; TCRdb holds only in-frame clones, not every one. The table records about 130,000 clones, approximately 79% of them present only once. The source is a man younger than 35 in good health and CMV-seropositive. The chain couples TRBV4-2 to TRBJ2-7; TRBD2 matches 12 bases. Sequencing input: PBMCs. CDR3 protein: CASSQGRLAGAQRTYEQYF. CDR3 DNA sequence: TGTGCCAGCAGCCAAGGCAGACTAGCGGGAGCTCAAAGAACCTACGAGCAGTACTTC.